Given below is one T cell receptor (beta chain) in context. Its antigen is undetermined. Everyone who donated was a healthy bone marrow donor. The CDR3 consists of 18 residues. CDR1 is MGHRA, CDR2 YSYEKL, per germline. Trimming cost V 2 bases and J 1 base; bases outside gene matches: 12. These data are taken from a study of cytomegalovirus exposure and HLA in healthy donors. Findings and limits, study-wide: DRB1 had the most TCR associations and HLA-C the fewest, a later analysis found, with rates varying by HLA locus. Per a later analysis, 15,000 to 20,000 TCR beta sequences showed association with HLA alleles at 0.05 false discovery rate. The HLA-A and HLA-B alleles of most subjects were reportedly predicted accurately from TCR beta sequences.

Primers for the PCR totalled 60 Vbeta and 13 Jbeta. Generated by immunoSEQ multiplex PCR, the TCRdb table keeps only in-frame clones and is missing some. The sample consists of around 200,000 clones, roughly 85% of them appearing once. The rearrangement links TRBV4-1 to TRBJ1-1; 8 nucleotides match TRBD1. This TCR derives from a woman aged 25-40 years in good health and CMV-seropositive. Sequences were obtained from PBMCs. The CDR3 nucleotides are TGCGCCAGCAGCCAAAAGATGGCACCTGGGACAGGGAACACTGAAGCTTTCTTT. Translation gives CASSQKMAPGTGNTEAFF.